This TCR beta chain was retrieved from a study of T-cell memory formation after mild COVID-19. TCRdb reprocessed the 5' RACE reads via MiXCR and lists one record per CDR3 protein. The sample yields 85,000 to 120,000 distinct CDR3 sequences, over 15% seen once. This clonotype showed up just a few times. Sequencing was carried out using PBMCs or a T cell subset sorted from them (not recorded which). This TCR was recovered from an adult woman who had mild COVID-19 (a few samples of this study predate the infection). Cell type and time point are not known.

The DNA for the CDR3 is TGTGCCAGCAGTTTGGACAATGAGCAGTTCTTC. This sequence encodes CASSLDNEQFF. The chain combines TRBV27 with TRBJ2-1; D is unclear. The CDR3 extends over 11 amino acids. V lost 3 bases and J lost 5, with 2 bases in between. Germline V CDR1 and CDR2: MNHEY, SMNVEV (reference sequence).